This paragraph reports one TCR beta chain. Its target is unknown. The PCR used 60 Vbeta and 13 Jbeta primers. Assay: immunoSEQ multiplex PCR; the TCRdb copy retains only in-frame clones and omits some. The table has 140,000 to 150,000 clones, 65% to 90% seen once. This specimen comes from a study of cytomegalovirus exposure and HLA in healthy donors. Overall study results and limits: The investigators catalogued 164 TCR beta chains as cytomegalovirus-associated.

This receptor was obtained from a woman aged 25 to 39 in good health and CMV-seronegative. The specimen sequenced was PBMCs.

CDR3 loop: CASSNDPRGQQQYF. The CDR3 DNA reads as TGTGCCAGCAGCAATGATCCCCGCGGACAGCAGCAGTACTTC. The chain links TRBV27 to TRBJ2-7; TRBD1 might be the D (6 bases). The ends were cut back, 6 bases at V and 8 bases at J, with 20 bases in the middle. This CDR3 contains 14 residues. CDR1 is MNHEY, CDR2 SMNVEV, per germline (reference sequence).